This TCR beta chain was profiled in a study of T cells in women clearing cervical HPV infection. Study background: Women with histologically confirmed HPV16-related CIN3 or worse, 2 with invasive cancer, served as cases. Case blood drawn at lesion detection; control blood after infection cleared.

The CDR3 covers 14 residues. Germline CDR1 reads MNHEY; CDR2 reads SVGEGT. Clones were read by immunoSEQ multiplex PCR, and TCRdb kept only the in-frame ones, dropping some. The sample totals tens of thousands of clones. In regard to this clone: The observed sequence ends 3 residues before the CDR3 terminus, with the missing tail filled in from the germline J gene.

Sequenced material: blood buffy coat. The chain uses TRBV6-2 or TRBV6-3 and TRBJ1-1, with D possibly matching TRBD1 (5 bases). This sequence originates from a woman between 18 and 75 years old with a cervical HPV16 infection that either progressed to CIN3+ or cleared (not recorded which). This CDR3 is CASSYSSIRTKAFF. CDR3 DNA (partial): TGTGCCAGCAGTTACTCGAGTATAAGGACAAAA.